This T cell receptor (beta chain) came from a study of OX40 agonist ivuxolimab in advanced cancers. Turning to the study itself: Patients were treated with ivuxolimab, an agonistic anti-OX40 (CD134) antibody. Findings and limits, study-wide: On average, a greater number of expanded clones characterised CD8+ T cells relative to CD4+. CD4+ and CD8+ blood T cells expanded clonally by week 6 at 0.1 to 3.0 mg/kg.

Regarding this clone: Antigen specificity is unknown.

Here immunoSEQ multiplex PCR was the method, and the copy in TCRdb shows in-frame clones only, minus some. The sample holds around 67,000 clones, 80% seen once. Sequenced here: CD4+ or CD8+ T cells sorted from blood, sampled in a trial of the OX40 agonist ivuxolimab. The sequence was collected from an adult with an advanced solid tumor such as melanoma, head and neck, liver or kidney cancer.

CDR3 region: CASSLAGRGTGNTIYF. For the CDR3, the DNA is TGTGCCAGCAGCTTAGCGGGCAGGGGGACTGGAAACACCATATATTTT. The gene calls are TRBV7-2 and TRBJ1-3, with 7 nucleotides matching TRBD1. V dropped 0 bases and J dropped 2; count of bases not matched to a gene: 4. The CDR3 sequence is 16 residues long. Germline lookup yields CDR1 SGHTA and CDR2 FQGNSA.